This is a list of T cell receptor beta chains from one sample in a study of T cells in Graves' hyperthyroidism and ophthalmopathy. TCRdb independently ran MiXCR on the multiplex PCR reads; one entry per CDR3 protein. In the table there are a few hundred thousand distinct CDR3 sequences, roughly a fifth of which are singletons. Source material: blood. The receptors come from a woman aged 50 to 60 with Graves' hyperthyroidism. Each CDR3 is given with its conserved first and last residue. The D gene is left open where the match is weak. Not all rows give a size; the values are once, few, many and, for expanded clones, a class.

TRBV27	TRBJ2-1	NA	once	TGTGCCAGCAGTTCCGGGGAAAATGAGCAGTTCTTC	CASSSGENEQFF
TRBV6-5	TRBJ2-1	TRBD2	many	TGTGCCAGCAGTTACTCGCGTGGGGCTAGCGGGGTCGATGAGCAGTTCTTC	CASSYSRGASGVDEQFF
TRBV12-3/TRBV12-4	TRBJ1-2	TRBD1	many	TGTGCCAGCAGGAGGGACAGGGGGCTTAGTGGCTACACCTTC	CASRRDRGLSGYTF
TRBV27	TRBJ2-7	TRBD1	many	TGTGCCAGCACCTACAGGGGGTACTACGAGCAGTACTTC	CASTYRGYYEQYF
TRBV6-1	TRBJ2-1	NA	few	TGTGCCAGCGCACGGGGGTACAATGAGCAGTTCTTC	CASARGYNEQFF
TRBV28	TRBJ2-3	NA	many	TGTGCCAGCAACGGCAGGTCCTCCCTTTACCGCACAGATACGCAGTATTTT	CASNGRSSLYRTDTQYF
TRBV2	TRBJ2-1	TRBD2	few	TGTGCCAGCAGTAGAACACCGGGACTAGACGTCAATGAGCAGTTCTTC	CASSRTPGLDVNEQFF
TRBV19	TRBJ2-1	TRBD2	NA	TGTGCCAGTAGTAATACCCCGGGACTAGCGGGACTCTACAATGAGCAGTTCTTC	CASSNTPGLAGLYNEQFF
TRBV10-3	TRBJ1-2	NA	many	TGTGCCATCAGTGTCGAGGGTGGCTACACCTTC	CAISVEGGYTF
TRBV5-6	TRBJ2-7	NA	many	TGTGCCAGCAGCTTCAGGCAGGGAGCCCACGAGCAGTACTTC	CASSFRQGAHEQYF
TRBV10-3	TRBJ1-1	TRBD1	many	TGTGCCATCAGTGAGTCCCAAGGACAGGGGACGAACACTGAAGCTTTCTTT	CAISESQGQGTNTEAFF
TRBV2	TRBJ1-6	NA	many	TGTGCCAGCAATTCCCGGGGGGCCGATTCACCCCTCCACTTT	CASNSRGADSPLHF
TRBV5-6	TRBJ2-2	TRBD2	many	TGTGCCAGCAGCCAGCGGGAGCGGACCGGGGAGCTGTTTTTT	CASSQRERTGELFF
TRBV2	TRBJ2-4	TRBD2	NA	TGTGCCAGCGGGGAGGGTACAGCCAAAAACATTCAGTACTTC	CASGEGTAKNIQYF
TRBV10-3	TRBJ1-2	TRBD1	few	TGTGCCATCAGTGAGTCAGGACAGGGATTTGGTGGCTACACCTTC	CAISESGQGFGGYTF
TRBV13	TRBJ2-2	TRBD2	many	TGTGCCAGCAGCCCTCGGGGGGGCGGAGGAGCCGGGGAGCTGTTTTTT	CASSPRGGGGAGELFF
TRBV28	TRBJ2-5	TRBD1	many	TGTGCCAGCAGCCCGGGGGACAGGAAACAAGAGACCCAGTACTTC	CASSPGDRKQETQYF
TRBV2	TRBJ2-1	NA	NA	TGTGCCAGTGCCCCGAGCGGAGGGTACAATGAGCAGTTCTTC	CASAPSGGYNEQFF
TRBV7-9	TRBJ2-7	NA	many	TGTGCCAGCAGCTTACAGGGAAGGGGGAACTACGAGCAGTACTTC	CASSLQGRGNYEQYF
TRBV12-5	TRBJ2-1	NA	few	TGTGCTAGTGGTGCCAGGGAGGTTGAGCAGTTCTTC	CASGAREVEQFF
TRBV20-1	TRBJ2-5	TRBD1	many	TGCTCCAGGGACAGGGAATCGACCCAGTACTTC	CSRDRESTQYF
TRBV12-3/TRBV12-4	TRBJ1-2	TRBD1	NA	TGTGCCAGCAGGGGACAGGGGGTGGATGGCTACACCTTC	CASRGQGVDGYTF
TRBV2	TRBJ1-1	NA	NA	TGTGCCAGCAGCTCGGGATACGACGGGCTTAACACTGAAGCTTTCTTT	CASSSGYDGLNTEAFF
TRBV20-1	TRBJ2-4	NA	few	TGCAGTGCTAGTAGGGGGGGGGCCAAAAACATTCAGTACTTC	CSASRGGAKNIQYF
TRBV28	TRBJ1-2	NA	NA	TGTGCCAGCAGTTTATTGGAGGGGCGCTCTGGCTACACCTTC	CASSLLEGRSGYTF
TRBV10-3	TRBJ2-7	NA	few	TGTGCCATCAGGGAGGCTGGCGGGGCCTACGAGCAGTACTTC	CAIREAGGAYEQYF
TRBV2	TRBJ2-2	TRBD2	few	TGTGCCAGCAGACCCTGGGGGGGGGACGGGGAGCTGTTTTTT	CASRPWGGDGELFF
TRBV6-1	TRBJ2-3	TRBD1	NA	TGTGCCAGCACCGGACAGGGGGATACGCAGTATTTT	CASTGQGDTQYF
TRBV12-3/TRBV12-4	TRBJ1-2	NA	NA	TGTGCCAGCAGTTTCCCAGGGCTCCATGGCTACACCTTC	CASSFPGLHGYTF
TRBV6-5	TRBJ2-1	TRBD2	NA	TGTGCCAGCAGTTACGGCCTTCGGAGGGGACTCAGACTAGCGGGAGAGGGCAATGAGCAGTTCTTC	CASSYGLRRGLRLAGEGNEQFF
TRBV28	TRBJ1-1	NA	many	TGTGCCAGCAGTTTCTACTTAGAACTCTCCCGTGGGAGCACTGAAGCTTTCTTT	CASSFYLELSRGSTEAFF
TRBV28	TRBJ2-3	TRBD1	many	TGTGCCAGCAGTTTAGGCGGGACAGGGAACACAGATACGCAGTATTTT	CASSLGGTGNTDTQYF
TRBV20-1	TRBJ1-3	NA	NA	TGCAGTGCTAGTAGAAGCTCTGGAAACACCATATATTTT	CSASRSSGNTIYF
TRBV28	TRBJ1-2	NA	many	TGTGCCAGCAGCCCACGGGGAATCGATGGCTACACCTTC	CASSPRGIDGYTF
TRBV11-3	TRBJ2-1	TRBD1	many	TGTGCCAGCAGCCCTTCTGCGGACAGGGGAAATGAGCAGTTCTTC	CASSPSADRGNEQFF
TRBV20-1	TRBJ2-1	TRBD2	many	TGCAGTGCTAGAGCCCAAGCGGGACTACTCCTTCTCAATGAGCAGTTCTTC	CSARAQAGLLLLNEQFF
TRBV2	TRBJ1-4	TRBD1	many	TGTGCCAGCAGTAACTCCAGGGGGATACGTGAAAAACTGTTTTTT	CASSNSRGIREKLFF
TRBV28	TRBJ1-1	NA	many	TGTGCCAGCAGTTCGGAGGCCTTGCAGAGCACTGAAGCTTTCTTT	CASSSEALQSTEAFF
TRBV18	TRBJ1-1	NA	many	TGTGCCAGCTCCCCTGGGCAGTATAACACTGAAGCTTTCTTT	CASSPGQYNTEAFF
TRBV6-1	TRBJ2-3	NA	NA	TGTGCCAGCAGTGAAGGGGGCAGGCTAAGCACAGATACGCAGTATTTT	CASSEGGRLSTDTQYF
TRBV20-1	TRBJ2-3	NA	once	TGCAGTGCTAGAGTTAATAGCGGAGGAGATGCAGATACGCAGTATTTT	CSARVNSGGDADTQYF
TRBV7-2	TRBJ2-1	TRBD2	NA	TGTGCCAGCAGCGAAGGACTAGCGTCTGTTTTCTACAATGAGCAGTTCTTC	CASSEGLASVFYNEQFF
TRBV2	TRBJ1-2	NA	NA	TGTGCCAGCAGCAACGATGAAGGCGCGGGCTACACCTTC	CASSNDEGAGYTF
TRBV10-3	TRBJ1-5	TRBD1	many	TGTGCCATCAGCGGCGGGCCAGGGGGGGCAAATCAGCCCCAGCATTTT	CAISGGPGGANQPQHF
TRBV6-5	TRBJ1-1	NA	many	TGTGCCAGCAGTTACTCAGGGAATGAAGCTTTCTTT	CASSYSGNEAFF
TRBV9	TRBJ2-7	TRBD2	few	TGTGCCAGCAGCCCTAGCGGGGGGGCGACGGTGGGCGAGCAGTACTTC	CASSPSGGATVGEQYF
TRBV7-6	TRBJ2-3	NA	many	TGTGCCAGCAGCCCGGAGGGGCATACGCAGTATTTT	CASSPEGHTQYF
TRBV7-2	TRBJ2-3	TRBD2	NA	TGTGCCAGCAGCTTAGCGGGGCGGTTCGGGGGGATACTCGGCACAGATACGCAGTATTTT	CASSLAGRFGGILGTDTQYF
TRBV5-1	TRBJ1-2	NA	NA	TGCGCCAGCAGCCCCCGAGGACCCTCGAAGGCGGGTGGCTACACCTTC	CASSPRGPSKAGGYTF
TRBV10-3	TRBJ2-3	NA	NA	TGTGCCATCAGTGGAGGGGGTGGTAGCCCCACAGATACGCAGTATTTT	CAISGGGGSPTDTQYF
TRBV29-1	TRBJ1-2	TRBD1	NA	TGCAGCGTGAGCTACAGGGGAGCGGGTTATGGCTACACCTTC	CSVSYRGAGYGYTF
TRBV19	TRBJ1-2	NA	NA	TGTGCCAGTAGTATGCGGTTGGAGGGATACTATGGCTACACCTTC	CASSMRLEGYYGYTF
TRBV6-1	TRBJ2-5	NA	many	TGTGCCAGCACCCCACAGGGTCCAGAGACCCAGTACTTC	CASTPQGPETQYF